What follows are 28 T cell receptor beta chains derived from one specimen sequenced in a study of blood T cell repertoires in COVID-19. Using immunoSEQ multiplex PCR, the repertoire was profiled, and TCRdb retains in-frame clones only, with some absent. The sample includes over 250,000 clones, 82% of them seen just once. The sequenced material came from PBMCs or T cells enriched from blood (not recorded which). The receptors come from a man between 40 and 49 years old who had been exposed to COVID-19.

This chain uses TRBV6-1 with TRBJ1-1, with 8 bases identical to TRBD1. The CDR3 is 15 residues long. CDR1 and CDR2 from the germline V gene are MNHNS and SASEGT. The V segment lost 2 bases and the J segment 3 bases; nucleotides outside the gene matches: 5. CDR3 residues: CASSELGQGDTEAFF. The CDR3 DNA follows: TGTGCCAGCAGTGAATTAGGACAGGGAGACACTGAAGCTTTCTTT.

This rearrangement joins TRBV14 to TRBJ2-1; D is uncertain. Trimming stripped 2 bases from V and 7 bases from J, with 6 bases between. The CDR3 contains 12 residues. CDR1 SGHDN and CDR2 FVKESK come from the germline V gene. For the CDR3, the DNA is TGTGCCAGCAGCCAACTACCAAATGAGCAGTTCTTC. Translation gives CASSQLPNEQFF.

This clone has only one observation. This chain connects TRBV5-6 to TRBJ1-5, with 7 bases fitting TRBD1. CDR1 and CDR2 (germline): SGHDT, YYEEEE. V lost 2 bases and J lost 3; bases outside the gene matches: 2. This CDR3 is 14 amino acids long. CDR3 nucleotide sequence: TGTGCCAGCAGCTTAGGACAGGCCAATCAGCCCCAGCATTTT. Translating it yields CASSLGQANQPQHF.

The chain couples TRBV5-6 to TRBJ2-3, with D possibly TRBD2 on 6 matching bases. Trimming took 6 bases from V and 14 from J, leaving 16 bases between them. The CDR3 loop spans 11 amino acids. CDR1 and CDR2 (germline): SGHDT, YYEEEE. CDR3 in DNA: TGTGCCAGCACCCGAGGAGCGGAGGGGTATTTT. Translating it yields CASTRGAEGYF.

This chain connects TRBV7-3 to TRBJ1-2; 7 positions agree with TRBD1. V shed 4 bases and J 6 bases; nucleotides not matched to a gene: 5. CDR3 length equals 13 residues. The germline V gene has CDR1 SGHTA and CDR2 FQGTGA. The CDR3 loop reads CASSYEGANGYTF. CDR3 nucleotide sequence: TGTGCCAGCAGCTACGAGGGGGCGAATGGCTACACCTTC.

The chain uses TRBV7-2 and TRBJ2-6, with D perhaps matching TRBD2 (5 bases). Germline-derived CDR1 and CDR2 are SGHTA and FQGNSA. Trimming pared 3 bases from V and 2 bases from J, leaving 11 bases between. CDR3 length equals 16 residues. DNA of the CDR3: TGTGCCAGCAGCTTCAGAGGGCAAGCTGGGGCCAACGTCCTGACTTTC. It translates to CASSFRGQAGANVLTF.

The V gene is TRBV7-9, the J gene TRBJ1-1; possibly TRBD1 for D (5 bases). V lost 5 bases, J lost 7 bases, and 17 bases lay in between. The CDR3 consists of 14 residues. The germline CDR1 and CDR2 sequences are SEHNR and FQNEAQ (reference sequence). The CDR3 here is CASSILIGGVEAFF. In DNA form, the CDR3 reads TGTGCCAGCAGCATACTAATTGGGGGGGTTGAAGCTTTCTTT.

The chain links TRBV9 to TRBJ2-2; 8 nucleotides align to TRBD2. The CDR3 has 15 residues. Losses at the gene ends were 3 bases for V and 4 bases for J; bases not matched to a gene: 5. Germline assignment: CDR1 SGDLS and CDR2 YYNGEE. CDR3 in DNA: TGTGCCAGCAGCGAGAGCGGGAGTTTCACCGGGGAGCTGTTTTTT. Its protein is CASSESGSFTGELFF. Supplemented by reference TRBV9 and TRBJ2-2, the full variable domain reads DSGVTQTPKHLITATGQRVTLRCSPRSGDLSVYWYQQSLDQGLQFLIQYYNGEERAKGNILERFSAQQFPDLHSELNLSSLELGDSALYFCASSESGSFTGELFFGEGSRLTVL.

CDR3 DNA: TGTGCCAGCTCACCTAAGCGAGACACCGGGGAGCTGTTTTTT. This encodes CASSPKRDTGELFF. The V and J genes are TRBV18 and TRBJ2-2; D gene ambiguous. The CDR3 loop spans 14 amino acids. Germline-derived CDR1 and CDR2 are KGHSH and LQKENI. Trimming shortened V by 3 bases and J by 3 bases, and 8 bases separated the two germline ends. The whole variable domain, remainder taken from reference TRBV18 and TRBJ2-2, is NAGVMQNPRHLVRRRGQEARLRCSPMKGHSHVYWYRQLPEEGLKFMVYLQKENIIDESGMPKERFSAEFPKEGPSILRIQQVVRGDSAAYFCASSPKRDTGELFFGEGSRLTVL.

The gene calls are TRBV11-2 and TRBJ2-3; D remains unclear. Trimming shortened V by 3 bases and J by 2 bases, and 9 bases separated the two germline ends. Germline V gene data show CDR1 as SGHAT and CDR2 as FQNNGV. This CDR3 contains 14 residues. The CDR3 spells CASSLQQNTDTQYF. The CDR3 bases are TGTGCCAGCAGCTTGCAACAAAACACAGATACGCAGTATTTT.

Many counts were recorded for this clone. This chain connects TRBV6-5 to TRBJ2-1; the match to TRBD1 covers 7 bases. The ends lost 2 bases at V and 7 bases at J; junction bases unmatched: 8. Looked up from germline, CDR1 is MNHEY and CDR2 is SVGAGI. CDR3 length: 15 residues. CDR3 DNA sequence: TGTGCCAGCAGTTACCTGGGACAGACTTCGAATGAGCAGTTCTTC. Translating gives CASSYLGQTSNEQFF.

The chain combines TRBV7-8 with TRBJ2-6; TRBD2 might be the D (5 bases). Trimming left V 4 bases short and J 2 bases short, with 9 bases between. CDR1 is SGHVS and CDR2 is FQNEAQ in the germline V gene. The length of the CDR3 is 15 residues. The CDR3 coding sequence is TGTGCCAGCAGCTGGGGAGCAACTGGGGCCAACGTCCTGACTTTC. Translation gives CASSWGATGANVLTF.

CDR3 nucleotide sequence: TGTGCCTGGAGTCGGCCAATCAGACGGGTTAATGAAAAACTGTTTTTT. Amino acid sequence: CAWSRPIRRVNEKLFF. The rearrangement links TRBV30 to TRBJ1-4; D not resolved. Trimming took 2 bases from V and 4 from J, leaving 17 bases between them. The CDR3 is 16 residues long. Germline V gives CDR1 GTSNPN, CDR2 SVGIG (reference sequence).

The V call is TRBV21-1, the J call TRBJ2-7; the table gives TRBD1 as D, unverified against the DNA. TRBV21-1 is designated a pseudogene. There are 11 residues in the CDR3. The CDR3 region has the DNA TGTGCCAGCAGCAACACCTACGAGCAGTACTTC. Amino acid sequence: CASSNTYEQYF.

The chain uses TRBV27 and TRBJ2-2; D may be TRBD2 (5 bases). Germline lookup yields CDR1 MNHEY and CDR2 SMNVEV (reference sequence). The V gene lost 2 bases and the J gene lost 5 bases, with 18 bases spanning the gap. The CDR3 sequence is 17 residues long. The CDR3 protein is CASSLLDGPRGTGELFF. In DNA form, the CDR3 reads TGTGCCAGCAGTTTACTGGACGGGCCCCGGGGAACCGGGGAGCTGTTTTTT.

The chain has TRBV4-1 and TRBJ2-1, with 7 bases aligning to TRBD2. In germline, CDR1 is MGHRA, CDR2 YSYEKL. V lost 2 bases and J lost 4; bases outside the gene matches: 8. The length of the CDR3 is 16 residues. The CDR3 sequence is CASSQNPGLSYNEQFF. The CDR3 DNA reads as TGCGCCAGCAGCCAAAATCCGGGACTAAGTTACAATGAGCAGTTCTTC.

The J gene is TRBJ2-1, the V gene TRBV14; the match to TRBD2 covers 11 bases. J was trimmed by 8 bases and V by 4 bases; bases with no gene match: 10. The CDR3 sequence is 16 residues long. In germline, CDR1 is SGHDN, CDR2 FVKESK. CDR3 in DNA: TGTGCCAGCAGCCCCATAGCGGGAGGGCCTCTGGATGAGCAGTTCTTC. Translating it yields CASSPIAGGPLDEQFF.

The CDR3 DNA reads as TGTGCCAGCAGCTTAGACAGGGGGAGGTATGGCTACACCTTC. Translated: CASSLDRGRYGYTF. The chain carries TRBV7-2 and TRBJ1-2; 8 nucleotides match TRBD1. The CDR3 spans 14 residues. Per the germline V gene, CDR1 is SGHTA and CDR2 is FQGNSA. After removal of 1 base from V and 5 bases from J, the junction contained 3 bases not matched to a gene.

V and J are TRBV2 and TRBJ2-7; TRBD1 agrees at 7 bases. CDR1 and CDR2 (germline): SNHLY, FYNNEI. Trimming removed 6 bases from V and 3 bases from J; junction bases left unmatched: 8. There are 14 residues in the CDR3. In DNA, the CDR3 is TGTGCCAGCAGCTCGGGACAGTTAGTCTACGAGCAGTACTTC. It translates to CASSSGQLVYEQYF.

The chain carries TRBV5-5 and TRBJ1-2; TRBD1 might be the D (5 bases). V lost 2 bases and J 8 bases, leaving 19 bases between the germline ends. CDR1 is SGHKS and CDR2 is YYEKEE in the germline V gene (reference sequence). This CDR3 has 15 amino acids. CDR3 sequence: CASSLWGTRAGGYTF. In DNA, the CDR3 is TGTGCCAGCAGCTTATGGGGGACCCGGGCGGGAGGCTACACCTTC.

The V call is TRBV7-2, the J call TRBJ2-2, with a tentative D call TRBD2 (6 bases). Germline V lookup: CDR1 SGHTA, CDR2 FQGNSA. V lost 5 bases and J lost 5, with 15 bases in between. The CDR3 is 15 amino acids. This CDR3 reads CASSGGLWRTGELFF. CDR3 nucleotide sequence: TGTGCCAGCAGCGGGGGACTTTGGAGGACCGGGGAGCTGTTTTTT.

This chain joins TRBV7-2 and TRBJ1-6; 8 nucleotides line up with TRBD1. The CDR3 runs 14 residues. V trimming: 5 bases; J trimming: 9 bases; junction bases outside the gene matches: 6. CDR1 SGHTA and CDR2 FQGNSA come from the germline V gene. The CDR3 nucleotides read TGTGCCAGCAGCCAGGGGGCGGGACTTTCACCCCTCCACTTT. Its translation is CASSQGAGLSPLHF.

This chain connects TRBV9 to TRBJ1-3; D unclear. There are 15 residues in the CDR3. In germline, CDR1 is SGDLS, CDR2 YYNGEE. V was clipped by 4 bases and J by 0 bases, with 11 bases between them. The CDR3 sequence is CASSLGVNSGNTIYF. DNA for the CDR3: TGTGCCAGCAGCCTCGGGGTTAACTCTGGAAACACCATATATTTT.

The CDR3 is CATSDKRTTFFQHF. CDR3 nucleotides: TGTGCCACCAGTGATAAAAGAACGACATTTTTTCAGCATTTT. This chain connects TRBV24-1 to TRBJ1-5, with D hard to call. There are 14 residues in the CDR3. Germline CDR1 is KGHDR and CDR2 is SFDVKD. V gave up 3 bases and J gave up 13 bases, with 18 bases separating them.

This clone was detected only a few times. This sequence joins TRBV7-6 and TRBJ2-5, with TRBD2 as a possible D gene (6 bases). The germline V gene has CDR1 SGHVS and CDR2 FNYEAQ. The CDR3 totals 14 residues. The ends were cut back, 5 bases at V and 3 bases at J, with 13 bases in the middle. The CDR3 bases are TGTGCCAGCAGCCCTGGGACTTGGGAAGAGACCCAGTACTTC. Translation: CASSPGTWEETQYF.

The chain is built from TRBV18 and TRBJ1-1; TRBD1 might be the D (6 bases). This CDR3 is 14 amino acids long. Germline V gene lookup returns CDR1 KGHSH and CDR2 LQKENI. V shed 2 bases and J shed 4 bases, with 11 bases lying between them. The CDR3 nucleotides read TGTGCCAGCTCACCAGTGGGGGGGGCCACTGAAGCTTTCTTT. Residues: CASSPVGGATEAFF. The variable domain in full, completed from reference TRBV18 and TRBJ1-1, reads NAGVMQNPRHLVRRRGQEARLRCSPMKGHSHVYWYRQLPEEGLKFMVYLQKENIIDESGMPKERFSAEFPKEGPSILRIQQVVRGDSAAYFCASSPVGGATEAFFGQGTRLTVV.

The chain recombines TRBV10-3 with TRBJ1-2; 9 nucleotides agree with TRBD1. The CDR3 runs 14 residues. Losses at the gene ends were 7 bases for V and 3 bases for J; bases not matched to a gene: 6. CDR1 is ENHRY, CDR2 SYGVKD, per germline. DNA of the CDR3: TGTGCCATCAATTCGGGACAGGGCCACTATGGCTACACCTTC. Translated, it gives CAINSGQGHYGYTF.

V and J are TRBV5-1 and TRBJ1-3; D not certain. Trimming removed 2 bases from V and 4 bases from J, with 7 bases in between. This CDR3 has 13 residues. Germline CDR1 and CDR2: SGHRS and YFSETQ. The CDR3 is CASSFFMGNTIYF. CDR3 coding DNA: TGCGCCAGCAGCTTTTTCATGGGAAACACCATATATTTT.